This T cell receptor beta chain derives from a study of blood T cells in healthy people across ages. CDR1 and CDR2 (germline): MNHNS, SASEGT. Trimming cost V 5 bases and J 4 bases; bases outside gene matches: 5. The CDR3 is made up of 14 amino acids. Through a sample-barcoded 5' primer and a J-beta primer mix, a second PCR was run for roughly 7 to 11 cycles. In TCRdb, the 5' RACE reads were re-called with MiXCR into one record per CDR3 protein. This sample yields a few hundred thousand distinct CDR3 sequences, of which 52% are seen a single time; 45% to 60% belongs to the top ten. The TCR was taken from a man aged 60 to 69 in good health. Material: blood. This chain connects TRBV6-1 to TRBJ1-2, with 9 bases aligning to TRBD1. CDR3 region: CASSRQGDAYGYTF. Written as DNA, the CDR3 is TGTGCCAGCAGTAGACAGGGGGATGCCTATGGCTACACCTTC.